The rows below give T cell receptor beta chains drawn from one sample of a study of T cell repertoires in cytomegalovirus infection. TCRdb reanalysed the reads using MiXCR and keeps one entry per CDR3 protein. Of hundreds of thousands of distinct CDR3 sequences listed, around 31% are singletons. Their specific antigens are unknown. The source was cultured CD8+ T cells from PBMCs, collected from culture after CMV antigen stimulation. The receptor source for this set is a human donor in good health (CMV status not recorded). Some clones in this sample may be carry-over from other donors' samples. Each CDR3 is given with its conserved first and last residue. The D gene is left open where the match is weak. Rows may omit the clone size; those that give it use once, few, many or a size class.

DNA: TGTGCCAGCGTCCTCGGGGTCTCTGGAAACACCATATATTTT
CDR3: CASVLGVSGNTIYF
length: 14
D: .
size: few
J: TRBJ1-3
V: TRBV7-9

DNA: TGTGCCAGCAGCCCGATAGCCGGGACGGCTTTAGATACGCAGTATTTT
CDR3: CASSPIAGTALDTQYF
length: 16
D: .
size: many
J: TRBJ2-3
V: TRBV7-6

DNA: TGTGCCAGCAGCCTAACGAGGATTGGGCACAATGAGCAGTTCTTC
CDR3: CASSLTRIGHNEQFF
length: 15
D: .
size: many
J: TRBJ2-1
V: TRBV7-6

DNA: TGTGCCAGCAGTCCCCTGACGGCTAGCTCCTACGAGCAGTACTTC
CDR3: CASSPLTASSYEQYF
length: 15
D: .
size: .
J: TRBJ2-7
V: TRBV27

DNA: TGTGCCAGCAGTTACGACCGGGACACAGATCTGCATTTT
CDR3: CASSYDRDTDLHF
length: 13
D: .
size: few
J: TRBJ1-5
V: TRBV6-6

DNA: TGTGCCAGCAGCTTAGCAGCCTGGAGAGAGGTTAGCACAGATACGCAGTATTTT
CDR3: CASSLAAWREVSTDTQYF
length: 18
D: .
size: few
J: TRBJ2-3
V: TRBV11-2

DNA: TGTGCCAGCAGCTTAGCGAGCAGGGCGGGGACCGGGGAGCTGTTTTTT
CDR3: CASSLASRAGTGELFF
length: 16
D: .
size: many
J: TRBJ2-2
V: TRBV7-8

DNA: TGTGCCAGCAGCCAAACTAGGACAAGGGCCCACACTGAAGCTTTCTTT
CDR3: CASSQTRTRAHTEAFF
length: 16
D: .
size: few
J: TRBJ1-1
V: TRBV4-2

DNA: TGTGCCAGCAGTGAACCGCGACAGGGGGCGGTTAAAGGGGGCACTGAAGCTTTCTTT
CDR3: CASSEPRQGAVKGGTEAFF
length: 19
D: TRBD1
size: .
J: TRBJ1-1
V: TRBV2

DNA: TGTGCCAGCAGTGAAATCCGAGGGATCGAGCAGTACTTC
CDR3: CASSEIRGIEQYF
length: 13
D: .
size: .
J: TRBJ2-7
V: TRBV6-6

DNA: TGCGCCAGCTCCTCAGGCGACAGACCAGCTAACTATGGCTACACCTTC
CDR3: CASSSGDRPANYGYTF
length: 16
D: .
size: .
J: TRBJ1-2
V: TRBV5-1

DNA: TGTGCCAGCAGTTCCACGGAAGAAGAGACCCAGTACTTC
CDR3: CASSSTEEETQYF
length: 13
D: .
size: few
J: TRBJ2-5
V: TRBV6-2/TRBV6-3

DNA: TGCGCCAGCAGTGGAACGGGGCAGAACTACAATGAGCAGTTCTTC
CDR3: CASSGTGQNYNEQFF
length: 15
D: .
size: .
J: TRBJ2-1
V: TRBV10-2

DNA: TGTGCCAGCAGCTTGGGGCCGGGACAGGGGGCGCGCGAGCAGTACTTC
CDR3: CASSLGPGQGAREQYF
length: 16
D: TRBD1
size: .
J: TRBJ2-7
V: TRBV5-4

DNA: TGTGCCATCACTGCGGGTGACACTGAAGCTTTCTTT
CDR3: CAITAGDTEAFF
length: 12
D: .
size: .
J: TRBJ1-1
V: TRBV7-6

DNA: TGTGCCACCAGCAGAGGTGGGTTACCCAATCAGCCCCAGCATTTT
CDR3: CATSRGGLPNQPQHF
length: 15
D: .
size: .
J: TRBJ1-5
V: TRBV15

DNA: TGTGCCAGCAGCTTGAGGCAACAGGGGAGCCTGAACACTGAAGCTTTCTTT
CDR3: CASSLRQQGSLNTEAFF
length: 17
D: TRBD1
size: .
J: TRBJ1-1
V: TRBV5-5

DNA: TGTGCCAGCACTCTTACAGTGCCGACAGGGGGGCCGAACACCGGGGAGCTGTTTTTT
CDR3: CASTLTVPTGGPNTGELFF
length: 19
D: TRBD1
size: many
J: TRBJ2-2
V: TRBV12-3/TRBV12-4

DNA: TGCGCCAGCAGCCCCCGATGGGCTGGTGGCTACACCTTC
CDR3: CASSPRWAGGYTF
length: 13
D: .
size: .
J: TRBJ1-2
V: TRBV4-3

DNA: TGTGCCAGCAGCTCGCTACCGACAGATACGCAGTATTTT
CDR3: CASSSLPTDTQYF
length: 13
D: .
size: .
J: TRBJ2-3
V: TRBV7-9

DNA: TGCAGTGCTACCTGGACTAGCGGCCCCTACAATGAGCAGTTCTTC
CDR3: CSATWTSGPYNEQFF
length: 15
D: TRBD2
size: .
J: TRBJ2-1
V: TRBV20-1

DNA: TGTGCCAGCAGCTTAGATTCTAGCGGGGTGATGGATGAGCAGTTCTTC
CDR3: CASSLDSSGVMDEQFF
length: 16
D: TRBD2
size: few
J: TRBJ2-1
V: TRBV11-3

DNA: TGTGCCAGCAGTTACTCTAGTCCGTACACCGGGGAGCTGTTTTTT
CDR3: CASSYSSPYTGELFF
length: 15
D: .
size: .
J: TRBJ2-2
V: TRBV6-2/TRBV6-3

DNA: TGTGCCAGCAGCTGGGACATCGGAGGGTCTGAAGCTTTCTTT
CDR3: CASSWDIGGSEAFF
length: 14
D: .
size: many
J: TRBJ1-1
V: TRBV7-8

DNA: TGTGCCAGCAGTTACTGGACAGGCAACACCGGGGAGCTGTTTTTT
CDR3: CASSYWTGNTGELFF
length: 15
D: TRBD1
size: .
J: TRBJ2-2
V: TRBV6-2/TRBV6-3

DNA: TGTGCCAGCAGGATAATCCGGGCCAGAAGGTCCGGGGAGCTGTTTTTT
CDR3: CASRIIRARRSGELFF
length: 16
D: .
size: .
J: TRBJ2-2
V: TRBV12-3/TRBV12-4

DNA: TGTGCCAGCTCATCGGAGGATACGCAGTATTTT
CDR3: CASSSEDTQYF
length: 11
D: .
size: .
J: TRBJ2-3
V: TRBV18

DNA: TGTGCCAGCAGGAAGACAGTCTCGGGCGGGACCCAGTACTTC
CDR3: CASRKTVSGGTQYF
length: 14
D: .
size: .
J: TRBJ2-5
V: TRBV12-3/TRBV12-4

DNA: TGTGCCAGCAGCTTTCAGGAAGAACAGGCATTCTATGGCTACACCTTC
CDR3: CASSFQEEQAFYGYTF
length: 16
D: .
size: many
J: TRBJ1-2
V: TRBV7-2

DNA: TGTGCCAGCAGTTATTCTATGGGGGCAACAGATACGCAGTATTTT
CDR3: CASSYSMGATDTQYF
length: 15
D: .
size: few
J: TRBJ2-3
V: TRBV6-5

DNA: TGTGCCAGCAGCTTAGCGGGGGTGACGGGGCCGCCCACAGATACGCAGTATTTT
CDR3: CASSLAGVTGPPTDTQYF
length: 18
D: .
size: many
J: TRBJ2-3
V: TRBV7-2

DNA: TGTGCCAGCGGCGGGTCCGCCTTAGAATACGAGCAGTACTTC
CDR3: CASGGSALEYEQYF
length: 14
D: .
size: few
J: TRBJ2-7
V: TRBV27

DNA: TGTGCCAGCAGCCAAGAAGGGGCCGGCGGAGAAAAACTGTTTTTT
CDR3: CASSQEGAGGEKLFF
length: 15
D: .
size: .
J: TRBJ1-4
V: TRBV4-2

DNA: TGTGCCAGCAGCTTTCAGACAGTCGGCGGCTACACCTTC
CDR3: CASSFQTVGGYTF
length: 13
D: .
size: .
J: TRBJ1-2
V: TRBV7-6

DNA: TGTGCCAGCAGTCCAGACAGGGAAGCTTTCTTT
CDR3: CASSPDREAFF
length: 11
D: .
size: few
J: TRBJ1-1
V: TRBV12-3/TRBV12-4

DNA: TGTGCCAGCAGCAGGGACCCTCAAGGGCACAATGAGCAGTTCTTC
CDR3: CASSRDPQGHNEQFF
length: 15
D: .
size: many
J: TRBJ2-1
V: TRBV7-6

DNA: TGTGCCAGCAGCCCGAGTGACAGGGCCTACAATGAGCAGTTCTTC
CDR3: CASSPSDRAYNEQFF
length: 15
D: TRBD1
size: many
J: TRBJ2-1
V: TRBV7-8

DNA: TGTGCCAGCAGTTACAGGGAAGAACAGCCCCAGCATTTT
CDR3: CASSYREEQPQHF
length: 13
D: .
size: .
J: TRBJ1-5
V: TRBV6-5

DNA: TGTGCCAGCGGTGGCAATACGCAGTATTTT
CDR3: CASGGNTQYF
length: 10
D: .
size: .
J: TRBJ2-3
V: TRBV2

DNA: TGTGCCAGCAGCCAGTATAGACTAGCGGCGAGGATGGCGCAGTATTTT
CDR3: CASSQYRLAARMAQYF
length: 16
D: TRBD2
size: .
J: TRBJ2-3
V: TRBV14

DNA: TGTGCCAGCAGCTCCGCCCCCCAGCAGTACTTC
CDR3: CASSSAPQQYF
length: 11
D: .
size: .
J: TRBJ2-7
V: TRBV13

DNA: TGTGCCAGCACCGCCGAAGCCGAGCAGTACTTC
CDR3: CASTAEAEQYF
length: 11
D: .
size: few
J: TRBJ2-7
V: TRBV6-1

DNA: TGTGCCAGCAGAGACCCCGACAGTCCAGCTTTCTTT
CDR3: CASRDPDSPAFF
length: 12
D: .
size: few
J: TRBJ1-1
V: TRBV25-1

DNA: TGTGCCAGCCAACTTACCGGGACTAGCGGGGAGAACAATGAGCAGTTCTTC
CDR3: CASQLTGTSGENNEQFF
length: 17
D: TRBD2
size: few
J: TRBJ2-1
V: TRBV5-4

DNA: TGTGCCAGCAGTTTATTTTCGAGGCCTAGTGCAGATACGCAGTATTTT
CDR3: CASSLFSRPSADTQYF
length: 16
D: .
size: .
J: TRBJ2-3
V: TRBV28

DNA: TGCGCCAGCAGCTTGACATGGCTCTCTGGAAACACCATATATTTT
CDR3: CASSLTWLSGNTIYF
length: 15
D: .
size: many
J: TRBJ1-3
V: TRBV5-1

DNA: TGCGCCAGCAGGGAGCGGGGGGGTCCCGACCAGTACTTC
CDR3: CASRERGGPDQYF
length: 13
D: TRBD2
size: few
J: TRBJ2-5
V: TRBV5-1

DNA: TGTGCCAGCAGTTTCCCAGCGCGGGAGAACTATGGCTACACCTTC
CDR3: CASSFPARENYGYTF
length: 15
D: .
size: .
J: TRBJ1-2
V: TRBV7-8